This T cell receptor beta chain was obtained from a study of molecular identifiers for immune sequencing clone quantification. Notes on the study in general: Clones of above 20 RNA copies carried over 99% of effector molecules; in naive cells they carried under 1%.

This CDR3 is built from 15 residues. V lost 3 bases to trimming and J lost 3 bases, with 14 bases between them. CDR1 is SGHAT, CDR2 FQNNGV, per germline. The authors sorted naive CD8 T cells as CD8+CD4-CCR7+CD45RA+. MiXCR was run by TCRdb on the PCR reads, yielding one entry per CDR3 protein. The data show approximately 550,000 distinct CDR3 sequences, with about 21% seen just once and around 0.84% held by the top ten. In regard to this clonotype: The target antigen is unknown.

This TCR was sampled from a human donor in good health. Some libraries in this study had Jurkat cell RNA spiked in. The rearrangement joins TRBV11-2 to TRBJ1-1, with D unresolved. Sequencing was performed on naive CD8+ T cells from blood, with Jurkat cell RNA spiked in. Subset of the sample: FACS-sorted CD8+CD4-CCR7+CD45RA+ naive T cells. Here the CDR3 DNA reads TGTGCCAGCAGCTTGGAGTCGAGGTCCGACACTGAAGCTTTCTTT. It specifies CASSLESRSDTEAFF.